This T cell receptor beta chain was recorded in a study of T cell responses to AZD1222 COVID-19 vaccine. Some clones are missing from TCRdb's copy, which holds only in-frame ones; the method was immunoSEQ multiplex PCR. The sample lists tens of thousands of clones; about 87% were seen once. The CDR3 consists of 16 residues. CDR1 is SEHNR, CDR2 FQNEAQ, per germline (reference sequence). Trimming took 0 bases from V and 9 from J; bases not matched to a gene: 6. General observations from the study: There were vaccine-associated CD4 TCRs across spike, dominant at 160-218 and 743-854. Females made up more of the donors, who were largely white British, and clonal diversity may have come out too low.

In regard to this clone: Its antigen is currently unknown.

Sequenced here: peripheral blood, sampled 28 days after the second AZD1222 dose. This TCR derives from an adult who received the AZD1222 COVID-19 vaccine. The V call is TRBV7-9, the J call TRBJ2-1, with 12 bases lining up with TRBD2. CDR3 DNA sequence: TGTGCCAGCAGCTTAGCTTTGACTAGCGGGAGAGTTGAGCAGTTCTTC. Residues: CASSLALTSGRVEQFF.